These 25 T cell receptor beta chains originate from one sample sequenced in a study of shared clonotypes between healthy human individuals. Measured with immunoSEQ multiplex PCR; TCRdb has only the in-frame clones, and not every one. The sample shows about 2.3 million clones, roughly 92% of them seen only once. The sequenced sample was naive CD4+ T cells from PBMCs. Subset here: CD45RA+ positively selected. Receptor source: a man aged 18 to 30 in good health. Some clones in this sample may be carry-over from other donors' samples.

J is TRBJ2-1 and V is TRBV9; TRBD1 or TRBD2 may be the D gene (6 bases each). Germline CDR1 reads SGDLS; CDR2 reads YYNGEE. The CDR3 is 15 residues long. Trimming took 4 bases from V and 4 from J, leaving 15 bases between them. CDR3 nucleotides: TGTGCCAGCAGCCCAGAGAAGGGGGGATACAATGAGCAGTTCTTC. Translated: CASSPEKGGYNEQFF.

V is TRBV6-5 and J is TRBJ2-1; TRBD2 agrees at 12 bases. Germline V gene data show CDR1 as MNHEY and CDR2 as SVGAGI. This CDR3 comprises 16 residues. With 4 bases clipped from V and 10 bases from J, the junction kept 11 bases outside the gene matches. Here the CDR3 reads CASSLFWTSGKGEQFF. In nucleotides, the CDR3 is TGTGCCAGCAGTTTATTTTGGACTAGCGGGAAGGGGGAGCAGTTCTTC.

The gene calls are TRBV7-9 and TRBJ1-1; 9 nucleotides agree with TRBD1. CDR3 length: 14 amino acids. Germline V gene data show CDR1 as SEHNR and CDR2 as FQNEAQ (reference sequence). V was clipped by 6 bases and J by 4 bases; unmatched bases: 6. Here the CDR3 reads CASRRGQGSTEAFF. For the CDR3, the DNA is TGTGCCAGCAGAAGAGGACAGGGGAGCACTGAAGCTTTCTTT.

The chain joins TRBV28 to TRBJ2-3; 7 bases map to TRBD1. Germline V gene sequence: CDR1 MDHEN, CDR2 SYDVKM. The CDR3 extends over 14 amino acids. Trimming at V came to 8 bases and at J to 1 base, leaving 6 bases not matched to a gene. CDR3 nucleotide sequence: TGTGCCAGCCACCGGGACAGACGCACAGATACGCAGTATTTT. It specifies CASHRDRRTDTQYF.

The chain couples TRBV6-1 to TRBJ1-5; no clear D. Trimming pared 9 bases from V and 0 bases from J, leaving 12 bases between. In germline, CDR1 is MNHNS, CDR2 SASEGT. The CDR3 extends over 14 amino acids. This chain's CDR3 is CASTALFSNQPQHF. CDR3 nucleotides: TGTGCCAGTACAGCCCTATTTAGCAATCAGCCCCAGCATTTT.

Regarding this clone: Other DNA sequences from this sample encode an identical CDR3 as well. CDR3 loop: CASSLLPSYEQYF. The CDR3 region has the DNA TGTGCCAGCAGTTTATTACCCTCCTACGAGCAGTACTTC. The chain carries TRBV27 and TRBJ2-7; D call uncertain. V was trimmed by 1 base and J by 0 bases, leaving 4 bases between them. The CDR3 spans 13 residues. Germline assignment: CDR1 MNHEY and CDR2 SMNVEV (reference sequence).

The J gene is TRBJ2-7, the V gene TRBV11-2; D is possibly TRBD1 (6 bases). CDR3 length equals 13 residues. The germline V gene has CDR1 SGHAT and CDR2 FQNNGV. V lost 3 bases and J 6 bases, leaving 12 bases between the germline ends. In DNA form, the CDR3 reads TGTGCCAGCAGCTTTCAGGGGATGGGCGAGCAGTACTTC. This gives the protein CASSFQGMGEQYF.

This chain joins TRBV7-9 and TRBJ1-1; maybe TRBD1 (6 bases). Germline CDR1 and CDR2: SEHNR and FQNEAQ (reference sequence). Trimming took off 5 bases at V and 8 bases at J, with 9 bases between the two ends. This CDR3 is 11 amino acids long. CDR3 in DNA: TGTGCCAGCAGCACAGACAGGGAAGCTTTCTTT. It codes for CASSTDREAFF.

The chain joins TRBV5-1 to TRBJ2-1; tentatively, D is TRBD2 (6 bases). From germline, CDR1 is SGHRS and CDR2 YFSETQ. Trimming shortened V by 0 bases and J by 0 bases, and 10 bases separated the two germline ends. CDR3 length equals 16 residues. DNA of the CDR3: TGCGCCAGCAGCTTGGAGCGGGCGAGCTCCTACAATGAGCAGTTCTTC. Translated, it gives CASSLERASSYNEQFF.

The chain joins TRBV2 to TRBJ2-3; D possibly corresponds to TRBD1 (6 bases). The CDR3 is made up of 15 amino acids. V lost 6 bases and J lost 3, with 16 bases in between. CDR1 and CDR2 from the germline V gene are SNHLY and FYNNEI. The CDR3 loop is CASRSQGLRTDTQYF. CDR3 sequence (DNA): TGTGCCAGCAGGAGTCAGGGGTTAAGAACAGATACGCAGTATTTT.

The chain joins TRBV7-2 to TRBJ2-7; D uncertain. The germline V gene has CDR1 SGHTA and CDR2 FQGNSA. The CDR3 runs 13 residues. Between the trimmed V and J ends, which lost 1 base and 4 bases, there was a span of 8 bases. For the CDR3, the DNA is TGTGCCAGCAGCTTAGTAGACCTTTACGAGCAGTACTTC. Translated: CASSLVDLYEQYF. The whole variable domain, filled in from reference TRBV7-2 and TRBJ2-7, reads GAGVSQSPSNKVTEKGKDVELRCDPISGHTALYWYRQSLGQGLEFLIYFQGNSAPDKSGLPSDRFSAERTGGSVSTLTIQRTQQEDSAVYLCASSLVDLYEQYFGPGTRLTVT.

This clone was found once. The rearrangement links TRBV19 to TRBJ1-2, with a possible D match to TRBD1 (6 bases). V dropped 1 base and J dropped 0 bases, with 24 bases sitting between them. The CDR3 runs to 20 residues. Germline-derived CDR1 and CDR2 are LNHDA and SQIVND (reference sequence). This chain's CDR3 is CASSIGLWGQNLPTNYGYTF. In DNA, the CDR3 is TGTGCCAGTAGTATAGGATTGTGGGGGCAGAATCTACCCACTAACTATGGCTACACCTTC.

The chain is built from TRBV27 and TRBJ2-2, with D tentatively TRBD1 (6 bases). The CDR3 runs to 16 residues. The V gene lost 0 bases and the J gene lost 5 bases, with 13 bases spanning the gap. CDR1 is MNHEY, CDR2 SMNVEV, per germline (reference sequence). CDR3 sequence (DNA): TGTGCCAGCAGTTTATCCCCAGGGGCTGGAACCGGGGAGCTGTTTTTT. It is translated as CASSLSPGAGTGELFF.

The rearrangement joins TRBV9 to TRBJ2-3, with a tentative D call TRBD1 (5 bases). V lost 1 base to trimming and J lost 0 bases, with 15 bases between them. The CDR3 contains 17 residues. Germline V CDR1 and CDR2: SGDLS, YYNGEE. The CDR3 nucleotides read TGTGCCAGCAGCGTAAGGGGAAGCGAATTAAGCACAGATACGCAGTATTTT. This sequence encodes CASSVRGSELSTDTQYF.

The gene calls are TRBV5-1 and TRBJ2-1; possibly TRBD2 for D (5 bases). This CDR3 contains 15 residues. Trimming cost V 7 bases and J 0 bases, with 14 bases left between them. Germline V CDR1 and CDR2: SGHRS, YFSETQ. The DNA for the CDR3 is TGCGCCAGCGGCTCCAGCGGTAACTCCTACAATGAGCAGTTCTTC. Protein: CASGSSGNSYNEQFF.

The V gene is TRBV19, the J gene TRBJ2-1; 8 bases fit TRBD2. Germline V gene data show CDR1 as LNHDA and CDR2 as SQIVND (reference sequence). The CDR3 has 15 residues. Losses at the gene ends were 3 bases for V and 6 bases for J; bases not matched to a gene: 7. The CDR3 sequence: CASSIISGSRNEQFF. CDR3 DNA sequence: TGTGCCAGTAGTATCATAAGCGGGAGTCGCAATGAGCAGTTCTTC.

This clone occurred once. The chain combines TRBV27 with TRBJ1-5, with TRBD1 as a possible D gene (6 bases). CDR3 length: 14 residues. The V end was cut by 3 bases, the J end by 3 bases, with 9 bases between. Germline CDR1 reads MNHEY; CDR2 reads SMNVEV (reference sequence). Here the CDR3 DNA reads TGTGCCAGCAGTTTGAGGGGGTACAATCAGCCCCAGCATTTT. It translates to CASSLRGYNQPQHF.

The V gene is TRBV6-1, the J gene TRBJ2-3; possible D gene TRBD1, 5 bases. From germline, CDR1 is MNHNS and CDR2 SASEGT. This CDR3 is 14 amino acids long. Between the trimmed V and J ends, which lost 7 bases and 2 bases, there was a span of 13 bases. Written as DNA, the CDR3 is TGTGCCAGCAAGGGGCGGAAGTTCACAGATACGCAGTATTTT. Its translation is CASKGRKFTDTQYF.

V and J are TRBV5-4 and TRBJ2-1, with 11 bases that match TRBD2. The germline V gene encodes CDR1 SGHNT and CDR2 YYREEE (reference sequence). The V gene end was trimmed by 0 bases and the J gene end by 10 bases; junction bases not matched to a gene: 6. This CDR3 has 15 amino acids. This chain's CDR3 is CASSLDTSGRWEQFF. Written as DNA, the CDR3 is TGTGCCAGCAGCTTGGACACTAGCGGGAGATGGGAGCAGTTCTTC.

This rearrangement joins TRBV5-1 to TRBJ2-1; 7 bases match TRBD2. V shed 4 bases and J 8 bases; nucleotides not matched to a gene: 12. This CDR3 spans 15 amino acids. Germline loops: CDR1 SGHRS, CDR2 YFSETQ. CDR3 amino acids: CASSVIGLDIDEQFF. CDR3 nucleotide sequence: TGCGCCAGCAGCGTGATAGGACTAGATATCGATGAGCAGTTCTTC.

This clone occurred a few times. Distinct nucleotide sequences in the sample also encode this CDR3. The genes are TRBV20-1 and TRBJ1-1; a possible D gene is TRBD1 (5 bases). Germline V gene sequence: CDR1 DFQATT, CDR2 SNEGSKA (reference sequence). There are 11 residues in the CDR3. Trimming left V 7 bases short and J 0 bases short, with 6 bases between. The CDR3 DNA is TGCAGTGGGGGGTTGAACACTGAAGCTTTCTTT. It yields the protein CSGGLNTEAFF.

V is TRBV15 and J is TRBJ2-1, with a weak D call TRBD1 (5 bases). The CDR3 loop spans 14 amino acids. The V end lost 1 base, the J end lost 4 bases, and 8 bases lay between the germline ends. CDR1 and CDR2 (germline): LNHNV, YYDKDF (reference sequence). The chain's CDR3 is CATSRGDSYNEQFF. The CDR3 DNA reads as TGTGCCACCAGCAGAGGCGACAGTTACAATGAGCAGTTCTTC.

The chain uses TRBV6-1 and TRBJ1-1; D is possibly TRBD1 (6 bases). This CDR3 region has 16 residues. The germline CDR1 and CDR2 sequences are MNHNS and SASEGT. The V end lost 2 bases, the J end lost 4 bases, and 17 bases lay between the germline ends. This chain's CDR3 is CASSEKVGALGTEAFF. The CDR3 DNA reads as TGTGCCAGCAGTGAAAAGGTGGGGGCGCTGGGCACTGAAGCTTTCTTT.

This sequence joins TRBV7-8 and TRBJ2-3; TRBD2 agrees at 9 bases. The germline V gene has CDR1 SGHVS and CDR2 FQNEAQ. Germline trimming cut 8 bases from V and 6 bases from J; bases unmatched to any gene: 9. The CDR3 has 14 amino acids. The CDR3 nucleotides read TGTGCCAGCCTAAGTAGCGGGAGCAGCGATACGCAGTATTTT. This translates into CASLSSGSSDTQYF.

The chain carries TRBV27 and TRBJ2-7; 11 bases are a match to TRBD1. Germline values: CDR1 MNHEY, CDR2 SMNVEV (reference sequence). V was pared by 5 bases and J by 4 bases, with 13 bases of the junction left unmatched. The CDR3 has 17 amino acids. The CDR3 DNA reads as TGTGCCAGCAGTCTAAGGATCCGGGACAGGGGGGTTTACGAGCAGTACTTC. Translation: CASSLRIRDRGVYEQYF.